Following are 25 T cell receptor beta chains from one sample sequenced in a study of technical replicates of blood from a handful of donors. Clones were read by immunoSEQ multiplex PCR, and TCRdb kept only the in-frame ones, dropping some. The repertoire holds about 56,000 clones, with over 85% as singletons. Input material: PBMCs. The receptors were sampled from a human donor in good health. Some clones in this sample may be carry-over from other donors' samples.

CDR3 in amino acids: CASSLRGTASNYGYTF. Written as DNA, the CDR3 is TGTGCCAGCAGCTTGAGGGGGACAGCTTCTAACTATGGCTACACCTTC. The chain employs TRBV9 and TRBJ1-2, with TRBD1 identical over 7 bases. CDR1 is SGDLS and CDR2 is YYNGEE in the germline V gene. With V trimmed by 4 bases and J by 0 bases, 9 bases remained unmatched. The CDR3 totals 16 residues.

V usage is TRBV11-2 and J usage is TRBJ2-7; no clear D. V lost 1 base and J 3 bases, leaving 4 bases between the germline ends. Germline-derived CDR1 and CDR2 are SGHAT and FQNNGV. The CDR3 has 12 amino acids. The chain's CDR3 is CASSLGSYEQYF. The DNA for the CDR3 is TGTGCCAGCAGCTTAGGGAGCTACGAGCAGTACTTC. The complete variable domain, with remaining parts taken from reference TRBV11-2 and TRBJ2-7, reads EAGVAQSPRYKIIEKRQSVAFWCNPISGHATLYWYQQILGQGPKLLIQFQNNGVVDDSQLPKDRFSAERLKGVDSTLKIQPAKLEDSAVYLCASSLGSYEQYFGPGTRLTVT.

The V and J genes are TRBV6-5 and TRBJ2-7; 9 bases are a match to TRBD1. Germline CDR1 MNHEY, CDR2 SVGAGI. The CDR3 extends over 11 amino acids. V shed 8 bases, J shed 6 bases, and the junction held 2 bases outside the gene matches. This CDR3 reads CASGDRAEQYF. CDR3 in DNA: TGTGCCAGCGGGGACAGGGCCGAGCAGTACTTC.

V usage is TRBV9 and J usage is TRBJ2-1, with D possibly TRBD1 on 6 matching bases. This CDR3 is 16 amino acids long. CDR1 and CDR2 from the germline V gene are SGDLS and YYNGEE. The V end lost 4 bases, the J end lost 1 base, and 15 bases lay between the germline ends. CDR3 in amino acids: CASSPRAGESYNEQFF. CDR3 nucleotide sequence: TGTGCCAGCAGCCCCCGGGCAGGGGAGTCCTACAATGAGCAGTTCTTC.

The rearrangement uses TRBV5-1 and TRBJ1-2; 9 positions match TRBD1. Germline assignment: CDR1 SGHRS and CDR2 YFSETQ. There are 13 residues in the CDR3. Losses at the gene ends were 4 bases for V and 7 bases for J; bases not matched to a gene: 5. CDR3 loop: CASSLQGATGYTF. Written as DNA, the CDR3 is TGCGCCAGCAGCCTACAGGGGGCAACTGGCTACACCTTC.

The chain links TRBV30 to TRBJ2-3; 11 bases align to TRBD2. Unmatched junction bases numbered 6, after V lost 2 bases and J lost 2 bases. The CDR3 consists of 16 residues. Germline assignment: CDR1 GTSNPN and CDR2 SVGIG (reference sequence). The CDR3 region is CAWSIGTSGDTDTQYF. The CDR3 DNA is TGTGCCTGGAGTATCGGGACTAGCGGAGACACAGATACGCAGTATTTT.

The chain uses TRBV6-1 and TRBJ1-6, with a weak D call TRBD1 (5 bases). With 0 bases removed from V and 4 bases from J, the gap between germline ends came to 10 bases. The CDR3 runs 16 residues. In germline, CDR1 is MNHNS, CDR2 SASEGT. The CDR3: CASSEARDRYNSPLHF. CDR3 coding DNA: TGTGCCAGCAGTGAAGCGCGTGACAGATATAATTCACCCCTCCACTTT.

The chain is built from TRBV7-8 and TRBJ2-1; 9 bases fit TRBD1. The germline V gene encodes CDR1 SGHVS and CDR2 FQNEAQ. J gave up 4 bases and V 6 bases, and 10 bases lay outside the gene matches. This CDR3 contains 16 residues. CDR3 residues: CASRQQGAREYNEQFF. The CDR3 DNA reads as TGTGCCAGCAGACAACAGGGGGCGCGGGAATACAATGAGCAGTTCTTC.

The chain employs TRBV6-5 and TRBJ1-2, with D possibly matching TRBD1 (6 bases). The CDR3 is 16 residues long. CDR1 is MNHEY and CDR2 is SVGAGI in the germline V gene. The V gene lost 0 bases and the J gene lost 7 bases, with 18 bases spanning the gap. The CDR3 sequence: CASSYSLLGASRGYTF. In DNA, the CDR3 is TGTGCCAGCAGTTACTCGTTGTTGGGGGCCTCTCGTGGCTACACCTTC.

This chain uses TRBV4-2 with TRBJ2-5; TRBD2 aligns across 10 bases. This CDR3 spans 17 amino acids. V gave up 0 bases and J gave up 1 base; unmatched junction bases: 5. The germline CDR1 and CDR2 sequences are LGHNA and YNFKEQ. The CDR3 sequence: CASSQEAGGVGQETQYF. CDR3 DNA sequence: TGTGCCAGCAGCCAAGAAGCGGGAGGGGTGGGCCAAGAGACCCAGTACTTC.

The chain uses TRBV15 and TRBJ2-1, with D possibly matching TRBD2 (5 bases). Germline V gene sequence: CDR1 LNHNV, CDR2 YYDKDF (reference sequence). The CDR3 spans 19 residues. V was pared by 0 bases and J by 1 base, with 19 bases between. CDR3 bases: TGTGCCACCAGCAGAGATGGCCTACTACTCCGCGGGTCCTACAATGAGCAGTTCTTC. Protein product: CATSRDGLLLRGSYNEQFF.

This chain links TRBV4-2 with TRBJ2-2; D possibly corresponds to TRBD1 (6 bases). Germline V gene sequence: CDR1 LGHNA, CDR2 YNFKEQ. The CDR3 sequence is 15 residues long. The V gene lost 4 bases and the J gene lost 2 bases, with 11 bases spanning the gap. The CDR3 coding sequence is TGTGCCAGCAGCCGCGGACAGACTAACACCGGGGAGCTGTTTTTT. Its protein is CASSRGQTNTGELFF.

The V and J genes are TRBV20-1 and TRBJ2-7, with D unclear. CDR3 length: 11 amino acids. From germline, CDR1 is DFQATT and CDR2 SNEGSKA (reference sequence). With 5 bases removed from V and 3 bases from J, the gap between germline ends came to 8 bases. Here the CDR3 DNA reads TGCAGTGCTGAGGAGCTCTACGAGCAGTACTTC. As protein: CSAEELYEQYF.

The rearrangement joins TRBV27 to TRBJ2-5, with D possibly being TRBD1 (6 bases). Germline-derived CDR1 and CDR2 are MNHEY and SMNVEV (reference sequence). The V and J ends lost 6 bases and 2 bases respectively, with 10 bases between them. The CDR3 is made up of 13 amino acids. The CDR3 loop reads CASRWTVQETQYF. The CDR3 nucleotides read TGTGCCAGCAGATGGACAGTTCAAGAGACCCAGTACTTC.

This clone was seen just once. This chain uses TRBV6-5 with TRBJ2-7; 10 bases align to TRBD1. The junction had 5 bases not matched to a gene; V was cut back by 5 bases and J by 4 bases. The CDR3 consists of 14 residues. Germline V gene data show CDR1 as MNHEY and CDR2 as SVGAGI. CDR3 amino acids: CASSRRDRGYEQYF. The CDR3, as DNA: TGTGCCAGCAGTCGTCGGGACAGGGGATACGAGCAGTACTTC.

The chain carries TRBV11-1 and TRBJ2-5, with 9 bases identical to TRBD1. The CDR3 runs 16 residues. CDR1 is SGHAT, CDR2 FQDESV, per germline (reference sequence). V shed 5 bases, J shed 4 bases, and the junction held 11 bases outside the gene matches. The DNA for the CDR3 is TGTGCCAGCAGCCCGATGGACAGGGGCATGGGAGAGACCCAGTACTTC. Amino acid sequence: CASSPMDRGMGETQYF. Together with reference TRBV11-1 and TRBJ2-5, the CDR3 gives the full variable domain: EAEVAQSPRYKITEKSQAVAFWCDPISGHATLYWYRQILGQGPELLVQFQDESVVDDSQLPKDRFSAERLKGVDSTLKIQPAELGDSAMYLCASSPMDRGMGETQYFGPGTRLLVL.

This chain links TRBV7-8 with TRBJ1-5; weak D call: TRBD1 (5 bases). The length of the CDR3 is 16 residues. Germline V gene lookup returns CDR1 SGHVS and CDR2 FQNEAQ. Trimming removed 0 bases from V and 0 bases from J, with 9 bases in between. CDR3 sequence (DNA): TGTGCCAGCAGCTTAGCTGGGGCCAGTAGCAATCAGCCCCAGCATTTT. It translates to CASSLAGASSNQPQHF.

The CDR3 DNA sequence: TGTGCCAGCAGCCGTACACTAGCGGAGAGCACAGATACGCAGTATTTT. Protein: CASSRTLAESTDTQYF. The J gene is TRBJ2-3, the V gene TRBV7-6; 8 positions match TRBD2. The CDR3 has 16 amino acids. The germline V gene encodes CDR1 SGHVS and CDR2 FNYEAQ. V lost 5 bases, J lost 0 bases, and 7 bases stayed unmatched. The variable domain in full, with the rest retrieved from reference TRBV7-6 and TRBJ2-3, is GAGVSQSPRYKVTKRGQDVALRCDPISGHVSLYWYRQALGQGPEFLTYFNYEAQQDKSGLPNDRFSAERPEGSISTLTIQRTEQRDSAMYRCASSRTLAESTDTQYFGPGTRLTVL.

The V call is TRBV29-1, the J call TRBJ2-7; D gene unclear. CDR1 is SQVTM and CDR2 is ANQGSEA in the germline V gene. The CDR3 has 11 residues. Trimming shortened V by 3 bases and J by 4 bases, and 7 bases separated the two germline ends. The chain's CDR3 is CSVEAFYEQYF. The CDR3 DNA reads TGCAGCGTTGAGGCCTTTTACGAGCAGTACTTC.

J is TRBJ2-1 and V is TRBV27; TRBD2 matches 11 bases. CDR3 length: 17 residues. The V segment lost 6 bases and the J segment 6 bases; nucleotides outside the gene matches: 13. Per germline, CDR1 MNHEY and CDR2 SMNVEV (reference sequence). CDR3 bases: TGTGCCAGCAGCCCCCCGGGGGTTAGCGGGGGGGTCAATGAGCAGTTCTTC. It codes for CASSPPGVSGGVNEQFF.

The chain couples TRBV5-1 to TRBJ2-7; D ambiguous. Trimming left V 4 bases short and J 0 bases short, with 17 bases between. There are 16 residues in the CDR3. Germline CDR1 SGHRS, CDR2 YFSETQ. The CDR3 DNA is TGCGCCAGCAGCCCGATAAGGCCAAGGAGCTCCTACGAGCAGTACTTC. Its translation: CASSPIRPRSSYEQYF. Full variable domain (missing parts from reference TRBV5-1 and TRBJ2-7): KAGVTQTPRYLIKTRGQQVTLSCSPISGHRSVSWYQQTPGQGLQFLFEYFSETQRNKGNFPGRFSGRQFSNSRSEMNVSTLELGDSALYLCASSPIRPRSSYEQYFGPGTRLTVT.

The CDR3 DNA reads TGTGCCAGCAGTTACTCGGGTGGCGGAGACTATGGCTACACCTTC. This encodes CASSYSGGGDYGYTF. The chain recombines TRBV6-6 with TRBJ1-2; D is unclear. CDR3 length: 15 amino acids. Germline CDR1 and CDR2: MNHNY and SVGAGI (reference sequence). Deletions cut 0 bases from V and 3 bases from J, with 11 bases between.

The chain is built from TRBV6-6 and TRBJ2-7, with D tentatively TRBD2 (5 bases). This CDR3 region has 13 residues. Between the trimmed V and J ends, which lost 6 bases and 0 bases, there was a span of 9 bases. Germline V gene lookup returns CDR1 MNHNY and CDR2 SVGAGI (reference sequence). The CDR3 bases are TGTGCCAGCAGGGGGAGTTTCTCCTACGAGCAGTACTTC. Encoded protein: CASRGSFSYEQYF.

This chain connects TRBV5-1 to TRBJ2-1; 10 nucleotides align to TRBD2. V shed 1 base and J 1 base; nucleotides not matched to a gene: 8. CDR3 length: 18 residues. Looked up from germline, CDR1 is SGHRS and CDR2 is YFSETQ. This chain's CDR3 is CASSLLGLAGESYNEQFF. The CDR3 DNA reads TGCGCCAGCAGCTTGTTAGGGCTAGCGGGGGAGTCCTACAATGAGCAGTTCTTC.

The CDR3, as DNA: TGTGCCAGCAGCCAAGATAGGACAGCCATTAATGAAAAACTGTTTTTT. This codes for CASSQDRTAINEKLFF. V usage is TRBV4-2 and J usage is TRBJ1-4; tentative D call: TRBD1 (6 bases). The V gene's germline CDR1 is LGHNA and CDR2 YNFKEQ. The CDR3 is 16 amino acids. V gave up 0 bases and J gave up 4 bases, with 12 bases separating them.